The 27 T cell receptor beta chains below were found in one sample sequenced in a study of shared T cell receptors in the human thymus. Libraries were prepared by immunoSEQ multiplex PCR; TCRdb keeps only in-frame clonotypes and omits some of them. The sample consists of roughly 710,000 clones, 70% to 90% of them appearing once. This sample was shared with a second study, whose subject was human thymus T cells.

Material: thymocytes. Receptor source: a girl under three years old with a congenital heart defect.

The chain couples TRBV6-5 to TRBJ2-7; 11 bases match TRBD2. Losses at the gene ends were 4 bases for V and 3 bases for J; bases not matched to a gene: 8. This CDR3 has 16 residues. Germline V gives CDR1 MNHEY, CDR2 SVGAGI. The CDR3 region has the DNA TGTGCCAGCAGTTCCAGGGCTAGCGGGGGGCTCTACGAGCAGTACTTC. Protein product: CASSSRASGGLYEQYF.

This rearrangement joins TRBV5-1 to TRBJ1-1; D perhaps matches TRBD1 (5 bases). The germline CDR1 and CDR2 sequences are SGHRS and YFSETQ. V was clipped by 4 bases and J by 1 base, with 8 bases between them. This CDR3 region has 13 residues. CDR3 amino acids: CASSVQANTEAFF. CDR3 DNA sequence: TGCGCCAGCAGCGTACAGGCGAACACTGAAGCTTTCTTT.

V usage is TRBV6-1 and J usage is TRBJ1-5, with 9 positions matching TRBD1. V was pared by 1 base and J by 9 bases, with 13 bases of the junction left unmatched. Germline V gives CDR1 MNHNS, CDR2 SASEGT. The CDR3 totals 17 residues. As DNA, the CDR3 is TGTGCCAGCAGTGAAGGACAGGGACAGGGATCTCACGGGCCCCAGCATTTT. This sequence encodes CASSEGQGQGSHGPQHF.

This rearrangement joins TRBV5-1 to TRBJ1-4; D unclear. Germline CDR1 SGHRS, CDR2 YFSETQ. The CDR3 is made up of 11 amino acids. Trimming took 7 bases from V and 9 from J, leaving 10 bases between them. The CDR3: CASAGGKKLFF. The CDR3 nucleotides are TGCGCCAGCGCGGGAGGGAAAAAACTGTTTTTT.

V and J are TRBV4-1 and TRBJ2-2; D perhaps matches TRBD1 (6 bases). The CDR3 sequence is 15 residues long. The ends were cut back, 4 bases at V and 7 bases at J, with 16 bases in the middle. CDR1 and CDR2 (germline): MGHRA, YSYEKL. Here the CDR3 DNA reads TGCGCCAGCAGCCCCCCGACAGGTATCGGCGGGGAGCTGTTTTTT. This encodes CASSPPTGIGGELFF.

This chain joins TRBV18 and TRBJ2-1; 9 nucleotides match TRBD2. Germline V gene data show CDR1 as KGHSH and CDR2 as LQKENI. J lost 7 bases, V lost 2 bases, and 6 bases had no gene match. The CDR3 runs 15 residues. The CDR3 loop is CASSPMAGGRNEQFF. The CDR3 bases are TGTGCCAGCTCACCAATGGCGGGGGGGAGGAATGAGCAGTTCTTC.

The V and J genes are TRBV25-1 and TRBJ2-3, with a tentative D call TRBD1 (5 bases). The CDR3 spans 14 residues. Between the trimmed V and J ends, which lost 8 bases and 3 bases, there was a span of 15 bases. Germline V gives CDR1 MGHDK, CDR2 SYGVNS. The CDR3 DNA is TGTGCCAGCTTAGGACACTCGATTACAGATACGCAGTATTTT. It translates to CASLGHSITDTQYF.

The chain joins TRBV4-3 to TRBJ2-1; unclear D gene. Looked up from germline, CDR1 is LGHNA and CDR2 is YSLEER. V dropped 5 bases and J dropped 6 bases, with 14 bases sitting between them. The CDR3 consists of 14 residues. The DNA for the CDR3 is TGCGCCAGCAGCGATAAATACCTATTCAATGAGCAGTTCTTC. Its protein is CASSDKYLFNEQFF.

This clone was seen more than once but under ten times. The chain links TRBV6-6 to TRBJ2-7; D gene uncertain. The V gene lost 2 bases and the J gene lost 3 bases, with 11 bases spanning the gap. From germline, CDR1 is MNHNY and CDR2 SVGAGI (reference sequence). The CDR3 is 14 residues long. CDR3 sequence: CASSYGRKNYEQYF. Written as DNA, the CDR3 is TGTGCCAGCAGTTACGGCAGAAAGAACTACGAGCAGTACTTC.

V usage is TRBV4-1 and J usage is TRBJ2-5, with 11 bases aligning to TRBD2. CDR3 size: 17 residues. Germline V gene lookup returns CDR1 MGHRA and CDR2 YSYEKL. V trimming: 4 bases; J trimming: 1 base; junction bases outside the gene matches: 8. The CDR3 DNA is TGCGCCAGCAGCCTGCTCCGGACTAGCGGGCGCCAAGAGACCCAGTACTTC. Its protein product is CASSLLRTSGRQETQYF.

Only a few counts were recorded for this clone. CDR3 amino acids: CASSGALEGNTEAFF. The CDR3 DNA reads as TGTGCCAGCAGCGGGGCCCTTGAGGGGAACACTGAAGCTTTCTTT. The rearrangement uses TRBV9 and TRBJ1-1; D is undetermined. Germline values: CDR1 SGDLS, CDR2 YYNGEE. The CDR3 has 15 residues. Trimming took off 3 bases at V and 1 base at J, with 13 bases between the two ends.

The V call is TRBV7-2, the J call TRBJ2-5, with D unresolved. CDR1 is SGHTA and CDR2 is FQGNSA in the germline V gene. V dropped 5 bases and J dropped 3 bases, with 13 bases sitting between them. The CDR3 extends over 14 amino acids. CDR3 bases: TGTGCCAGCAGCCTTGGGCAGAAAGAAGAGACCCAGTACTTC. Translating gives CASSLGQKEETQYF.

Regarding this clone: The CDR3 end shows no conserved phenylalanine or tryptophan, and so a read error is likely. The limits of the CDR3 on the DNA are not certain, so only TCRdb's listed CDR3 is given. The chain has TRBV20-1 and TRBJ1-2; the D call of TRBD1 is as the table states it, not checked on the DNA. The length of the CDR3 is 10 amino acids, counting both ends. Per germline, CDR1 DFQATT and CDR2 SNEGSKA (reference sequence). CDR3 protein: CSARPPGHQV.

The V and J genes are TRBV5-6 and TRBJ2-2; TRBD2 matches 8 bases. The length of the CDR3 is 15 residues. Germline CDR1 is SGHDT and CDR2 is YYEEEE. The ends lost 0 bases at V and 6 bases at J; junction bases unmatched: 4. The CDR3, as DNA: TGTGCCAGCAGCTTGGGGGCGGGGGGTCCCGGGGAGCTGTTTTTT. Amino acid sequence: CASSLGAGGPGELFF.

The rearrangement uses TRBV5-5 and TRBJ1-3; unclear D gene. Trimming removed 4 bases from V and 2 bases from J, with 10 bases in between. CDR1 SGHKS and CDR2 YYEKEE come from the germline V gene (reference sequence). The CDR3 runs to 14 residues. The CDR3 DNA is TGTGCCAGCAGCCTCCGTGCTACTGGAAACACCATATATTTT. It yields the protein CASSLRATGNTIYF.

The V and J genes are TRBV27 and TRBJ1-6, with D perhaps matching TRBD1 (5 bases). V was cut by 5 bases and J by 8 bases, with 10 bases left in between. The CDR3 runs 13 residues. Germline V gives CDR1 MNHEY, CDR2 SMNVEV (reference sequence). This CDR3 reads CASSPREDSPLHF. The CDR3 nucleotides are TGTGCCAGCAGTCCCAGGGAAGATTCACCCCTCCACTTT.

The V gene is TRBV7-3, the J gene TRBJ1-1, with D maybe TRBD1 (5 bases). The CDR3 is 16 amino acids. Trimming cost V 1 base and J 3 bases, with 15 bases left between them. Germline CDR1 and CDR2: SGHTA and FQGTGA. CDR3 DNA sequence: TGTGCCAGCAGCTTAAGTCCGTGGTCGGGGGACACTGAAGCTTTCTTT. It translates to CASSLSPWSGDTEAFF.

CDR3 loop: CASSFSVQETQYF. The CDR3 region has the DNA TGCGCCAGCAGCTTCTCTGTACAAGAGACCCAGTACTTC. The chain recombines TRBV5-1 with TRBJ2-5, with unresolved D. Germline loops: CDR1 SGHRS, CDR2 YFSETQ. The V end lost 2 bases, the J end lost 2 bases, and 7 bases lay between the germline ends. This CDR3 has 13 amino acids.

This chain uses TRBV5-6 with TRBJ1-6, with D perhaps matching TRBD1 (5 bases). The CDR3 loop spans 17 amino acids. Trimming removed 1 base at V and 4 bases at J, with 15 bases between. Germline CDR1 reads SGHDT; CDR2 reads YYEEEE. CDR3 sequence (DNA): TGTGCCAGCAGCTTGTTTCTGCCGGGGGATTATAATTCACCCCTCCACTTT. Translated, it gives CASSLFLPGDYNSPLHF. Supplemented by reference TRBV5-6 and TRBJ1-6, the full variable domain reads DAGVTQSPTHLIKTRGQQVTLRCSPKSGHDTVSWYQQALGQGPQFIFQYYEEEERQRGNFPDRFSGHQFPNYSSELNVNALLLGDSALYLCASSLFLPGDYNSPLHFGNGTRLTVT.

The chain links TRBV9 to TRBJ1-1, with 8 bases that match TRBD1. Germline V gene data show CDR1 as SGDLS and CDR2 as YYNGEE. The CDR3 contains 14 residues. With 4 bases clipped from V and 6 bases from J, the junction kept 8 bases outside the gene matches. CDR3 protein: CASSPRLTGAEAFF. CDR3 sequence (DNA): TGTGCCAGCAGCCCTCGACTGACAGGGGCTGAAGCTTTCTTT.

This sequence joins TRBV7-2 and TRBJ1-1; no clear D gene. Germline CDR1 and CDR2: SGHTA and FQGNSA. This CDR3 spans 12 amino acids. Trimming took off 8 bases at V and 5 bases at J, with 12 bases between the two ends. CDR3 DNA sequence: TGTGCCAGCCGGAGGAGGGAAACTGAAGCTTTCTTT. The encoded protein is CASRRRETEAFF.

CDR3 coding DNA: TGTGCCAGCAGCTCAGGGGACGAGCAGTACTTC. Its translation is CASSSGDEQYF. V and J are TRBV5-6 and TRBJ2-7; D is perhaps TRBD1 (6 bases). The CDR3 runs to 11 residues. Germline loops: CDR1 SGHDT, CDR2 YYEEEE. V was pared by 3 bases and J by 5 bases, with 6 bases between.

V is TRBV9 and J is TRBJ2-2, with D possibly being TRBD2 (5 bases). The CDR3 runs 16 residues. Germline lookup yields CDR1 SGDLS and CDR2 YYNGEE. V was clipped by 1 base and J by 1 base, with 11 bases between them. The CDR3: CASSVSGRLNTGELFF. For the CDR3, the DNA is TGTGCCAGCAGCGTAAGCGGCCGACTGAACACCGGGGAGCTGTTTTTT.

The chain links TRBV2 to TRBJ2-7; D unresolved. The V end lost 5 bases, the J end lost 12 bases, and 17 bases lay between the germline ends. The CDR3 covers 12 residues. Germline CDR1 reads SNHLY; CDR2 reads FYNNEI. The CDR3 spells CASSLGHTNWYF. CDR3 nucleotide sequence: TGTGCCAGCAGTCTGGGCCACACGAACTGGTACTTC.

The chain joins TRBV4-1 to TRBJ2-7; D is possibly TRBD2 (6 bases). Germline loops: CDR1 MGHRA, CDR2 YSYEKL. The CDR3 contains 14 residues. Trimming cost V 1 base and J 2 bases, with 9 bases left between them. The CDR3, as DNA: TGCGCCAGCAGCCAAGTGGGAGGTGCCTACGAGCAGTACTTC. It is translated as CASSQVGGAYEQYF.

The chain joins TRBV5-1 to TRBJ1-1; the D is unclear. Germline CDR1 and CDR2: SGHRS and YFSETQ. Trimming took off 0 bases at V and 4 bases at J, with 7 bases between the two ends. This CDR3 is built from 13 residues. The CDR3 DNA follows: TGCGCCAGCAGCTTGGACCCCGGCACTGAAGCTTTCTTT. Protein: CASSLDPGTEAFF.

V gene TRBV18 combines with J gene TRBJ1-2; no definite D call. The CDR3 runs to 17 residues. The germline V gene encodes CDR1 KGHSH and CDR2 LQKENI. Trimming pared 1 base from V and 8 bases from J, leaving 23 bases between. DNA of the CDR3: TGTGCCAGCTCACCACGGGCCTTGGCAGCTCCTTTCCCCGGCTACACCTTC. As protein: CASSPRALAAPFPGYTF.